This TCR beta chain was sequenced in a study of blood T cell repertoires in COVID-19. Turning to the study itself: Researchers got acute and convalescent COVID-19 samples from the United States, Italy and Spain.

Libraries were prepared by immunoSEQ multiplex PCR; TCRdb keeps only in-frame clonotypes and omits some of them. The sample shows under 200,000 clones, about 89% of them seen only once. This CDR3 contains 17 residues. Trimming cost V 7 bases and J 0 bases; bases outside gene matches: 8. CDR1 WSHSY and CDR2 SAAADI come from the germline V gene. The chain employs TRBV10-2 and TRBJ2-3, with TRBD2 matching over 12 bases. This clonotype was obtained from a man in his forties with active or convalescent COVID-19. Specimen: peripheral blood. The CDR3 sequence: CASTRLAGDPSTDTQYF. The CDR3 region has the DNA TGCGCCAGCACCAGACTAGCGGGGGACCCTAGCACAGATACGCAGTATTTT.